A single T cell receptor beta chain is shown here with its context. No antigen is known for it. All TRB cDNA libraries came from 5' RACE performed with UMI labels. No DNA is given; TCRdb re-called the 5' RACE reads and lists each CDR3 protein once. Found here are some 130,000 distinct CDR3 sequences; the top ten clones hold approximately 0.29%. This CDR3 contains 18 residues. Looked up from germline, CDR1 is SGHAT and CDR2 is FQNNGV. This sample is part of a study of CXCR3-negative and CXCR3-positive naive CD8 T cells. Overall study context: Close to 135 million TRB reads were obtained in total, which works out to about 1.5 +/- 0.3 million per library.

Notes on the study in general: Naive cells positive for CXCR3 carried more hydrophobic TRB CDR3s than CXCR3-negative ones.

This sequence originates from a human donor in good health. Some clones in this sample may be carry-over from other donors' samples. Sequenced input: naive CXCR3- CD8+ T cells from blood. This sample's subset: CD45RO-CCR7+CD27+CD95- naive CD8+ T cells lacking CXCR3 (TNR3-). The chain carries TRBV11-2 and TRBJ2-4; checking the TCRdb D call of TRBD1 is not possible without DNA. The CDR3 protein is CASSPREQGVLAKNIQYF.